This TCR beta chain comes out of a study of blood T cells in healthy people across ages. This clonotype was seen repeatedly, ten times or more. Together with a sample-barcoded 5' primer, a J-beta primer mix was included in a second PCR lasting about 7 to 11 cycles. TCRdb fed the 5' RACE reads into MiXCR, producing one record per CDR3 protein. The sample lists 600,000 to 800,000 distinct CDR3 sequences; approximately 21% were seen once. V dropped 5 bases and J dropped 0; count of bases not matched to a gene: 4. The length of the CDR3 is 14 residues. The TCR comes from a man aged 65 to 85 in good health. The chain is built from TRBV12-3 or TRBV12-4 and TRBJ2-7; 7 bases align to TRBD2. The sequenced sample consisted of blood. This CDR3 reads CASSRGESSYEQYF. The CDR3, as DNA: TGTGCCAGCAGTCGGGGGGAAAGCTCCTACGAGCAGTACTTC.